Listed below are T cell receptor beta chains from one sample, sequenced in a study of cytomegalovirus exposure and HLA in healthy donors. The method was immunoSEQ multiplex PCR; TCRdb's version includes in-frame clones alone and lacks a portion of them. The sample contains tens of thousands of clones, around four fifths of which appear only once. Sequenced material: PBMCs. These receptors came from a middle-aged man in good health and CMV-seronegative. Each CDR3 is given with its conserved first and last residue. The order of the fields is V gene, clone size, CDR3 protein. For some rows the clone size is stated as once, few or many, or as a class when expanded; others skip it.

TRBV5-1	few	CASSLETPTRYGYTF
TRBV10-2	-	CATETSGGGSSYNEQFF
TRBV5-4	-	CASSQGSQGTYNEQFF
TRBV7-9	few	CSSRQGSYEQYF
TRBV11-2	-	CASSLKARQGQRAYEQYF
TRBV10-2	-	CASSVAGDTDTQYF
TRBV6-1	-	CASRLTGPLNTEAFF
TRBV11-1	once	CASSLVADYEQYF
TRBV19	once	CASRAGTGGFTDGYTF
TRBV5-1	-	CASRPPGQSNSPLHF
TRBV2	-	CASSGGLYEQYF
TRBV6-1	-	CASSPSGTYEQYF
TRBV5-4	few	CASSSGLAGARTDTQYF
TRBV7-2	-	CASSLFSVSVTDTQYF
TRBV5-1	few	CASRDRDYEQYF
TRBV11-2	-	CASSSGISYNEQFF
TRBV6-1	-	CASTGGRNYGYTF
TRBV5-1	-	CASSPTLRYDSNQPQHF
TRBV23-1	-	CASSQHRLAGGSDTQYF
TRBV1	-	CTSRVPAKRSSSYEQYF
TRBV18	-	CASSPKQGVGTEAFF
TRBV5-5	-	CASSLGGLGNTIYF
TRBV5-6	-	CASSRGGYGAKNIQYF
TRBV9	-	CASSVEGTSQETQYF
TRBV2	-	CASRTTDRGGNQPQHF
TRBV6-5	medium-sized	CASSLGHLDGYTF
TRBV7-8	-	CASSPGGGEGQPQHF
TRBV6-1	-	CASSDRGNQPQHF
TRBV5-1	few	CASSLGVSGLGDTQYF
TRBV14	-	CASSQNTGGSWDTQYF
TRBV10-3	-	CASSSSLMNTEAFF
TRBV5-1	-	CASSPSVDQPQHF
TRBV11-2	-	CASSRTSGPYYEQYF
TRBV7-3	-	CASSLVRETEQYF
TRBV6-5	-	CASSYSRGSYEQYF
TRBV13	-	CASSLEGQNMGEQYF
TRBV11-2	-	CASSLTGGYSGANVLTF
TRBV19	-	CASSTTGEVAKNIQYF
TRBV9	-	CASTLHGKDEQFF
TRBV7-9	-	CAGQHGSGNTIYF
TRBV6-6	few	CASSTPPGQGFEGYTF
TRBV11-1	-	CASSLISDYGYTF
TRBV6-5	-	CASSYSRTGRNTEAFF
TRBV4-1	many	CASSPNTWQTRLNTEAFF
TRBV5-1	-	CASSVDLFGQETQYF
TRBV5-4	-	CASSIPGTSGNEQFF
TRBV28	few	CASSLAASEAFF
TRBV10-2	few	CASSGLALTDTQYF
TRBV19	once	CATADRVNSPLHF
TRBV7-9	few	CASSRQGYEQYF
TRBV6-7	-	CASSYSGGSYNEQFF
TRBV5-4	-	CASSLEPYRGGQETQYF
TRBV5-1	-	CASSLGPRPGYGYTF